This passage covers 4 T cell receptor beta chains from one sample sequenced in a study of T cells after yellow fever vaccination. One entry per CDR3 protein results from TCRdb running MiXCR on the 5' RACE reads. Of under 300,000 distinct CDR3 sequences listed, about 7% are singletons. This sample comprised CD4+ T cells sorted from PBMCs, obtained on the day of the yellow fever booster vaccination. These TCRs come from a man aged 25-45 years who received the YFV17D yellow fever vaccine.

As to this clonotype: A read error may account for a junction end that differs from germline. J is TRBJ1-2 and V is TRBV20-1; the match to TRBD1 covers 7 bases. Germline-derived CDR1 and CDR2 are DFQATT and SNEGSKA (reference sequence). The CDR3 is 12 amino acids. The DNA of the CDR3 is TGCTGTGCTGGGACAGAATTCTATGGCTACACCTTC. The encoded protein is CCAGTEFYGYTF.

The chain links TRBV20-1 to TRBJ2-3; no clear D gene. The V and J ends lost 2 bases and 0 bases respectively, with 6 bases between them. Germline V CDR1 and CDR2: DFQATT, SNEGSKA (reference sequence). The CDR3 extends over 13 amino acids. The CDR3 protein is CSARYPSTDTQYF. The CDR3 DNA reads as TGCAGTGCTAGATACCCTAGCACAGATACGCAGTATTTT.

This chain connects TRBV12-2 to TRBJ2-1; TRBD2 is taken as the D call from the table, unchecked against the DNA. TRBV12-2 is shown as a pseudogene. The CDR3 extends over 15 amino acids. The CDR3 coding sequence is TGTGCAAGTCGCCTAGGACTAGCGGGAGGAAGTGAGCAGTTCTTC. Translation: CASRLGLAGGSEQFF.

As for this clonotype: Given a much more abundant clone one base away, this may be a read error. The genes are TRBV14 and TRBJ2-2; 8 bases are a match to TRBD2. Germline loops: CDR1 SGHDN, CDR2 FVKESK. This CDR3 comprises 16 residues. The CDR3 region is CSSSQDRPSGFGELFF. CDR3 DNA: TGTTCCAGCAGCCAAGATCGGCCTAGCGGGTTTGGGGAGCTGTTTTTT.